A single sample gave rise to the 32 T cell receptor beta chains below, sequenced in a study of CD8 T cells in ankylosing spondylitis. Study observations and caveats: There was a TCR beta motif, made of several highly homologous variants, that appeared characteristic of ankylosing spondylitis blood.

MiXCR, run by TCRdb on the 5' RACE reads, gives a single entry per CDR3 protein. The data contain just under 550,000 distinct CDR3 sequences, roughly 13% of them singletons. No cognate antigen is known for these TCRs. Material: blood, either unsorted or a sorted T cell fraction (not recorded which). Receptors originate from a male donor with ankylosing spondylitis.

V and J are TRBV18 and TRBJ1-1; 10 bases are shared with TRBD1. The CDR3 consists of 15 residues. Germline CDR1 and CDR2: KGHSH and LQKENI. J lost 5 bases, V lost 1 base, and 4 bases had no gene match. CDR3 DNA: TGTGCCAGCTCACCACGGGACAGGGGTGGAACTGAAGCTTTCTTT. The encoded protein is CASSPRDRGGTEAFF. The variable domain in full, with the rest retrieved from reference TRBV18 and TRBJ1-1, is NAGVMQNPRHLVRRRGQEARLRCSPMKGHSHVYWYRQLPEEGLKFMVYLQKENIIDESGMPKERFSAEFPKEGPSILRIQQVVRGDSAAYFCASSPRDRGGTEAFFGQGTRLTVV.

This clonotype was found a few times. CDR3 DNA sequence: TGCAGCTTAAAGCAGGGTGGGACAGATACGCAGTATTTT. Translating gives CSLKQGGTDTQYF. V is TRBV29-1 and J is TRBJ2-3, with D tentatively TRBD1 (5 bases). CDR3 length: 13 residues. Deletions cut 8 bases from V and 3 bases from J, with 15 bases between. Germline CDR1 SQVTM, CDR2 ANQGSEA.

This clonotype was observed at least ten times. The J gene is TRBJ2-2, the V gene TRBV20-1, with a weak D call TRBD2 (6 bases). CDR1 and CDR2 from the germline V gene are DFQATT and SNEGSKA (reference sequence). Trimming cost V 5 bases and J 4 bases, with 17 bases left between them. The CDR3 loop spans 15 amino acids. As DNA, the CDR3 is TGCAGTGCTCGCTCCGGGGTAGCGGCCACCGGGGAGCTGTTTTTT. Translating gives CSARSGVAATGELFF.

This clonotype was detected only a few times. The genes are TRBV7-9 and TRBJ2-5, with TRBD2 matching 10 bases. The junction had 8 bases not matched to a gene; V was cut back by 3 bases and J by 1 base. CDR1 and CDR2 (germline): SEHNR, FQNEAQ (reference sequence). CDR3 length: 17 residues. CDR3: CASSFPQREGSQETQYF. The CDR3 DNA reads TGTGCCAGCAGCTTCCCTCAGCGGGAGGGATCCCAAGAGACCCAGTACTTC.

V gene TRBV7-2 combines with J gene TRBJ2-5; D possibly uses TRBD1 or TRBD2 (5 bases each). V was cut by 5 bases and J by 9 bases, with 25 bases left in between. The CDR3 loop spans 16 amino acids. Germline lookup yields CDR1 SGHTA and CDR2 FQGNSA. CDR3 DNA sequence: TGTGCCAGCAGCCCCCCGGGGCTGCCGCGGAAGGAGGCCCAGTACTTC. It is translated as CASSPPGLPRKEAQYF. Filled out from reference TRBV7-2 and TRBJ2-5, the complete variable domain reads GAGVSQSPSNKVTEKGKDVELRCDPISGHTALYWYRQSLGQGLEFLIYFQGNSAPDKSGLPSDRFSAERTGGSVSTLTIQRTQQEDSAVYLCASSPPGLPRKEAQYFGPGTRLLVL.

This clonotype has a count of ten or more. This chain joins TRBV5-1 and TRBJ2-4, with TRBD2 identical over 7 bases. J lost 6 bases, V lost 0 bases, and 3 bases had no gene match. The CDR3 spans 14 residues. CDR1 is SGHRS, CDR2 YFSETQ, per germline. The CDR3 bases are TGCGCCAGCAGCTTGGACGGGAGGCGAAACATTCAGTACTTC. Translating it yields CASSLDGRRNIQYF.

This clonotype was counted at least ten times. V usage is TRBV20-1 and J usage is TRBJ2-1, with 7 nucleotides matching TRBD2. This CDR3 is built from 16 residues. V shed 1 base and J 4 bases; nucleotides not matched to a gene: 10. Per the germline V gene, CDR1 is DFQATT and CDR2 is SNEGSKA (reference sequence). CDR3 coding DNA: TGCAGTGCTAGAGTGGTGACGGGAGGCCATTACAATGAGCAGTTCTTC. Translated: CSARVVTGGHYNEQFF.

V usage is TRBV5-1 and J usage is TRBJ2-5; 12 nucleotides agree with TRBD2. V gave up 2 bases and J gave up 1 base; unmatched junction bases: 3. Germline values: CDR1 SGHRS, CDR2 YFSETQ. The CDR3 runs 16 residues. The CDR3 sequence: CASSLRTSGVQETQYF. The CDR3 DNA reads as TGCGCCAGCAGCTTAAGGACTAGCGGGGTCCAAGAGACCCAGTACTTC.

A few counts support this clonotype. The chain carries TRBV29-1 and TRBJ1-2; possibly TRBD1 for D (6 bases). The germline gives CDR1 SQVTM, CDR2 ANQGSEA. The CDR3 runs to 14 residues. Trimming pared 2 bases from V and 2 bases from J, leaving 12 bases between. CDR3 nucleotides: TGCAGCGTTGAAACACGGGGGCAGAACTATGGCTACACCTTC. The encoded protein is CSVETRGQNYGYTF. Full variable domain (remainder filled in from reference TRBV29-1 and TRBJ1-2): SAVISQKPSRDICQRGTSLTIQCQVDSQVTMMFWYRQQPGQSLTLIATANQGSEATYESGFVIDKFPISRPNLTFSTLTVSNMSPEDSSIYLCSVETRGQNYGYTFGSGTRLTVV.

Only a few counts were recorded for this clonotype. The J gene is TRBJ2-2, the V gene TRBV3-1, with TRBD1 matching over 10 bases. This CDR3 comprises 14 residues. Germline V gives CDR1 LGHDT, CDR2 YNNKEL (reference sequence). The trim removed 10 bases at V and 5 bases at J, leaving 7 bases unmatched. Here the CDR3 DNA reads TGTGCCACTGGCGGGACAGGGGTTACCGGGGAGCTGTTTTTT. This codes for CATGGTGVTGELFF.

The chain uses TRBV5-1 and TRBJ1-2, with unresolved D. V lost 5 bases and J lost 6, with 14 bases in between. The CDR3 consists of 13 residues. CDR1 is SGHRS, CDR2 YFSETQ, per germline. In DNA form, the CDR3 reads TGCGCCAGCAGGGTCGTTCGGGAGGATGGCTACACCTTC. Translating gives CASRVVREDGYTF.

V is TRBV20-1 and J is TRBJ1-5, with a possible D match to TRBD1 (6 bases). The CDR3 spans 15 residues. V was shortened by 6 bases and J by 0 bases, with 15 bases between the two germline ends. Per the germline V gene, CDR1 is DFQATT and CDR2 is SNEGSKA (reference sequence). The CDR3 loop reads CSARGGEDSNQPQHF. The DNA of the CDR3 is TGCAGTGCCAGGGGTGGGGAAGATAGCAATCAGCCCCAGCATTTT.

This clonotype has just a few counts. This chain links TRBV7-8 with TRBJ2-3; tentatively, D is TRBD2 (5 bases). This CDR3 has 17 amino acids. Germline V gene lookup returns CDR1 SGHVS and CDR2 FQNEAQ. Deletions cut 5 bases from V and 1 base from J, with 19 bases between. The CDR3: CASSPFGISGGTDTQYF. CDR3 sequence (DNA): TGTGCCAGCAGCCCGTTTGGGATAAGCGGAGGCACAGATACGCAGTATTTT.

This clonotype has a handful of counts. The V call is TRBV2, the J call TRBJ2-2; TRBD1 agrees at 8 bases. Looked up from germline, CDR1 is SNHLY and CDR2 is FYNNEI. The CDR3 is made up of 15 amino acids. V shed 6 bases, J shed 4 bases, and the junction held 7 bases outside the gene matches. The CDR3 reads CASRNDRGPTGELFF. CDR3 DNA: TGTGCCAGCAGAAACGACAGGGGTCCCACCGGGGAGCTGTTTTTT.

This clonotype has only a few counts. V usage is TRBV4-2 and J usage is TRBJ2-3; TRBD2 matches 9 bases. Germline loops: CDR1 LGHNA, CDR2 YNFKEQ. Trimming took 0 bases from V and 1 from J; bases not matched to a gene: 5. CDR3 size: 17 residues. The CDR3 reads CASSQDVLAGGTDTQYF. The CDR3 DNA reads as TGTGCCAGCAGCCAAGATGTTTTAGCGGGAGGCACAGATACGCAGTATTTT.

V gene TRBV4-2 combines with J gene TRBJ2-1, with 7 nucleotides matching TRBD2. V lost 4 bases to trimming and J lost 5 bases; unmatched junction nucleotides: 14. Germline-derived CDR1 and CDR2 are LGHNA and YNFKEQ. This CDR3 comprises 17 residues. The CDR3 DNA follows: TGTGCCAGCAGCCCCAGACTAGCCGCTCTTCACGACAATGAGCAGTTCTTC. As protein: CASSPRLAALHDNEQFF.

About this clonotype itself: One end of the junction varies from germline; a read error may be responsible. This chain uses TRBV11-2 with TRBJ2-1, with 10 bases identical to TRBD1. CDR1 is SGHAT, CDR2 FQNNGV, per germline. The CDR3 sequence is 15 residues long. DNA of the CDR3: TGTGCCAGCAGCTCGTTGACAGGGGGCTACGATGAGCAGTTCTTC. It yields the protein CASSSLTGGYDEQFF.

This clonotype was counted at least ten times. The V gene is TRBV5-1, the J gene TRBJ2-3; 10 bases line up with TRBD2. Germline V gene data show CDR1 as SGHRS and CDR2 as YFSETQ. CDR3 length: 17 residues. Trimming removed 0 bases from V and 0 bases from J; junction bases left unmatched: 4. The CDR3 loop is CASSLATSGDSTDTQYF. The CDR3 coding sequence is TGCGCCAGCAGCTTGGCCACTAGCGGGGACAGCACAGATACGCAGTATTTT.

This clonotype has only a few counts. This sequence joins TRBV11-2 and TRBJ1-3, with a weak D call TRBD1 (5 bases). The CDR3 has 15 residues. Germline V gene data show CDR1 as SGHAT and CDR2 as FQNNGV. Trimming left V 5 bases short and J 1 base short, with 12 bases between. The DNA for the CDR3 is TGTGCCAGCAGCCCTACCAGGGTTTCTGGAAACACCATATATTTT. Translation: CASSPTRVSGNTIYF.

This clonotype was recorded many times. V is TRBV12-3 or TRBV12-4 and J is TRBJ2-1; maybe TRBD2 (6 bases). The CDR3 runs to 14 residues. Trimming removed 3 bases from V and 10 bases from J, with 16 bases in between. The CDR3 DNA reads as TGTGCCAGCAGTTTGCATACGGGAGTGGGCGAGCAGTTCTTC. This codes for CASSLHTGVGEQFF.

This clonotype was counted at least ten times. V and J are TRBV5-5 and TRBJ2-3; TRBD2 matches at 11 bases. V was clipped by 3 bases and J by 2 bases; unmatched bases: 8. The germline V gene has CDR1 SGHKS and CDR2 YYEKEE (reference sequence). The CDR3 consists of 17 residues. The chain's CDR3 is CASSYRGTSGYTDTQYF. CDR3 nucleotide sequence: TGTGCCAGCAGCTACCGAGGGACTAGCGGATACACAGATACGCAGTATTTT.

V usage is TRBV3-1 and J usage is TRBJ2-3, with D possibly called TRBD1 or TRBD2 (6 bases each). Germline V gives CDR1 LGHDT, CDR2 YNNKEL (reference sequence). Deletions cut 3 bases from V and 2 bases from J, with 9 bases between. CDR3 length equals 14 residues. The CDR3 coding sequence is TGTGCCAGCAGCCAGGGGGGCCACACAGATACGCAGTATTTT. The encoded protein is CASSQGGHTDTQYF.

The chain is built from TRBV20-1 and TRBJ2-7; 9 nucleotides match TRBD2. Per germline, CDR1 DFQATT and CDR2 SNEGSKA (reference sequence). This CDR3 has 15 amino acids. After removal of 1 base from V and 0 bases from J, the junction contained 4 bases not matched to a gene. The CDR3 nucleotides are TGCAGTGCTAGAGCACAAGCGGGAGGCTCCTACGAGCAGTACTTC. This gives the protein CSARAQAGGSYEQYF.

The gene calls are TRBV7-9 and TRBJ2-1; no reliable D call. Germline V gene data show CDR1 as SEHNR and CDR2 as FQNEAQ (reference sequence). V was trimmed by 8 bases and J by 8 bases, leaving 10 bases between them. The CDR3 sequence is 11 residues long. The CDR3 region is CASPSNDEQFF. The CDR3 nucleotides read TGTGCCAGCCCCTCCAACGATGAGCAGTTCTTC.

This clonotype occurred a few times. This chain joins TRBV24-1 and TRBJ2-5; 10 bases align to TRBD1. CDR3 length: 16 residues. The germline gives CDR1 KGHDR, CDR2 SFDVKD. V gave up 3 bases and J gave up 5 bases; unmatched junction bases: 8. The CDR3 DNA reads TGTGCCACCAGTGATCACCAGACAGGGGGCTTGGAGACCCAGTACTTC. Its protein product is CATSDHQTGGLETQYF.

V is TRBV10-2 and J is TRBJ1-2; 8 bases are a match to TRBD1. There are 15 residues in the CDR3. V gave up 6 bases and J gave up 7 bases; unmatched junction bases: 13. Germline assignment: CDR1 WSHSY and CDR2 SAAADI. The CDR3 DNA reads TGCGCCAGCAGGAGGGGGTCGACAGGGGTTGGTGGCTACACCTTC. Its protein product is CASRRGSTGVGGYTF.

CDR3 sequence reads: CASSLGLAGWGGETQYF. In DNA form, the CDR3 reads TGTGCCAGCAGCTTGGGACTAGCGGGGTGGGGAGGAGAGACCCAGTACTTC. V is TRBV5-6 and J is TRBJ2-5; 11 bases fit TRBD2. Germline values: CDR1 SGHDT, CDR2 YYEEEE. The CDR3 runs to 17 residues. Trimming removed 0 bases from V and 4 bases from J; junction bases left unmatched: 8.

This clonotype was recorded a few times. This sequence joins TRBV30 and TRBJ2-7; 9 positions agree with TRBD1. J gave up 3 bases and V 4 bases, and 7 bases lay outside the gene matches. The CDR3 runs 14 residues. The germline CDR1 and CDR2 sequences are GTSNPN and SVGIG (reference sequence). CDR3: CAWTQDRGYYEQYF. CDR3 DNA sequence: TGTGCCTGGACCCAGGACAGGGGCTACTACGAGCAGTACTTC.

The chain uses TRBV6-1 and TRBJ2-1; maybe TRBD2 (7 bases). This CDR3 contains 17 residues. Trimming took off 2 bases at V and 8 bases at J, with 22 bases between the two ends. Germline V lookup: CDR1 MNHNS, CDR2 SASEGT. In DNA form, the CDR3 reads TGTGCCAGCAGTGAAACGAATAGGGGGACTACTTTCCATGAGCAGTTCTTC. Protein product: CASSETNRGTTFHEQFF.

This clonotype was seen repeatedly, ten times or more. V usage is TRBV7-2 and J usage is TRBJ1-5; D may be TRBD1 (5 bases). CDR3 size: 13 residues. Germline V gene lookup returns CDR1 SGHTA and CDR2 FQGNSA. Trimming removed 4 bases at V and 4 bases at J, with 8 bases between. CDR3 sequence (DNA): TGTGCCAGCAGCTCGAGACAGAATCAGCCCCAGCATTTT. Amino acid sequence: CASSSRQNQPQHF.

V gene TRBV5-1 combines with J gene TRBJ2-1; tentative D call: TRBD2 (5 bases). Germline CDR1 and CDR2: SGHRS and YFSETQ. The CDR3 length is 15 residues. V was clipped by 4 bases and J by 2 bases, with 13 bases between them. CDR3 nucleotide sequence: TGCGCCAGCAGCCAAGAGCGGCTCACCTACAATGAGCAGTTCTTC. It yields the protein CASSQERLTYNEQFF.

At least ten counts were recorded for this clonotype. The V call is TRBV20-1, the J call TRBJ1-1; weak D call: TRBD1 (6 bases). Looked up from germline, CDR1 is DFQATT and CDR2 is SNEGSKA (reference sequence). V lost 2 bases and J 0 bases, leaving 7 bases between the germline ends. The CDR3 extends over 13 amino acids. In nucleotides, the CDR3 is TGCAGTGCTAGAAGGGGGGTGAACACTGAAGCTTTCTTT. Translated, it gives CSARRGVNTEAFF.